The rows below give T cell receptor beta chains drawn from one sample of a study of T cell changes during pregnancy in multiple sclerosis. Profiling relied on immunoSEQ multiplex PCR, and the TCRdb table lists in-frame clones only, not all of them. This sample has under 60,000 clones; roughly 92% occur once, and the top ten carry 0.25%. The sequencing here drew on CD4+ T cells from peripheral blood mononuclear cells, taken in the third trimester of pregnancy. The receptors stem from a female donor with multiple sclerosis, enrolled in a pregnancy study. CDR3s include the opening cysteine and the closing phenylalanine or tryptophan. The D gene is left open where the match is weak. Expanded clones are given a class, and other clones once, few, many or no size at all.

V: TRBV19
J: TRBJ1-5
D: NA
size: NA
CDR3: CASSMRGNNQPQHF
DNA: TGTGCCAGTAGTATGAGAGGAAACAATCAGCCCCAGCATTTT

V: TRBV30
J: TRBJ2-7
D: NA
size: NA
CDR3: CAWNGGSPSYEQYF
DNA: TGTGCCTGGAACGGAGGGTCCCCTTCCTACGAGCAGTACTTC

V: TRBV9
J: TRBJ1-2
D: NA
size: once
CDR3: CASSGRDSGGYTF
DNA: TGTGCCAGCAGCGGCCGGGACTCGGGTGGCTACACCTTC

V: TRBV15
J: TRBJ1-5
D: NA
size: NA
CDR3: CATSRDEYGTQHF
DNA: TGTGCCACCAGCAGAGATGAGTACGGTACCCAGCATTTT

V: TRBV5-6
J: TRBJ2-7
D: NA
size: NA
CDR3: CASSSALKGGVLSYEQYF
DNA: TGTGCCAGCAGCTCAGCCCTAAAGGGGGGGGTACTATCCTACGAGCAGTACTTC

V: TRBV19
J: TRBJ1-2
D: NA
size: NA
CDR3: CASSMQGTYGYTF
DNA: TGTGCCAGTAGTATGCAGGGTACCTATGGCTACACCTTC

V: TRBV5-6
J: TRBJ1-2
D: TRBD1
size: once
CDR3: CASSPEGRGRYGYTF
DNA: TGTGCCAGCAGCCCGGAGGGCAGGGGGAGGTATGGCTACACCTTC

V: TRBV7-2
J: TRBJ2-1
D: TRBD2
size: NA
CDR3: CASSLYPGLAGINEQFF
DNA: TGTGCCAGCAGCTTATACCCCGGGCTAGCGGGAATAAATGAGCAGTTCTTC

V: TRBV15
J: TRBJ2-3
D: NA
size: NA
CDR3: CATRRLGGSTDTQYF
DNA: TGTGCCACCAGGCGTCTGGGGGGAAGCACAGATACGCAGTATTTT

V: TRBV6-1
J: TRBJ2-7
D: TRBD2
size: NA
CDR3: CASSGTSGMSYEQYF
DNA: TGTGCCAGCAGTGGTACTAGCGGTATGTCCTACGAGCAGTACTTC

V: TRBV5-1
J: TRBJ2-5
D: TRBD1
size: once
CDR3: CASSLGDRNFQETQYF
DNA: TGCGCCAGCAGCTTGGGGGACAGAAATTTCCAAGAGACCCAGTACTTC

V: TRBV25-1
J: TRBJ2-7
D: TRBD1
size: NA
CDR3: CASSAGTASSYEQYF
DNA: TGTGCCAGCAGTGCCGGGACAGCTTCTTCCTACGAGCAGTACTTC

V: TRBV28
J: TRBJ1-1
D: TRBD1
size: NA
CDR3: CASSPPGQGQATEAFF
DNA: TGTGCCAGCAGTCCTCCCGGACAGGGGCAGGCCACTGAAGCTTTCTTT

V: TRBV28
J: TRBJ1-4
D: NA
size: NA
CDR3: CASSLGGEKLFF
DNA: TGTGCCAGCAGTTTGGGAGGCGAAAAACTGTTTTTT

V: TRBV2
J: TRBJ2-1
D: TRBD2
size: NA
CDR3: CASSELRGGADEQFF
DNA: TGTGCCAGCAGTGAATTGCGCGGGGGGGCCGATGAGCAGTTCTTC

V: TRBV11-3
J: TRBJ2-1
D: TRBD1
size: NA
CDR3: CASSLRSGQDNEQFF
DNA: TGTGCCAGCAGCCTCCGATCGGGACAGGACAATGAGCAGTTCTTC

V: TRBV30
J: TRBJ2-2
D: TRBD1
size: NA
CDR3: CAWSITGAGELFF
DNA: TGTGCCTGGAGTATCACAGGGGCCGGGGAGCTGTTTTTT

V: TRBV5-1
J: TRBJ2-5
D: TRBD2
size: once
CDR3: CASSRTSGGQETQYF
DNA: TGCGCCAGCAGCAGGACTAGCGGGGGCCAAGAGACCCAGTACTTC

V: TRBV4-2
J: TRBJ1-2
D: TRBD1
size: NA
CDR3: CASSQGTGGNYGYTF
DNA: TGTGCCAGCAGCCAAGGAACAGGGGGTAACTATGGCTACACCTTC

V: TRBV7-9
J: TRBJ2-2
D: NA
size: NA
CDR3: CASSLQDANTGELFF
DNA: TGTGCCAGCAGCTTACAGGATGCGAACACCGGGGAGCTGTTTTTT

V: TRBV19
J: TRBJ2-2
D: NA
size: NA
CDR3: CASSIQVPGELFF
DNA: TGTGCCAGTAGTATCCAGGTTCCCGGGGAGCTGTTTTTT

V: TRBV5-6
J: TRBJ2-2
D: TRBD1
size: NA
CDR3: CASRGTGGTGELFF
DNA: TGTGCCAGCAGGGGGACAGGGGGCACCGGGGAGCTGTTTTTT

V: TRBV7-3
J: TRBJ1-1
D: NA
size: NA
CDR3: CASSLQGRNTEAFF
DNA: TGTGCCAGCAGCTTACAGGGGAGGAACACTGAAGCTTTCTTT

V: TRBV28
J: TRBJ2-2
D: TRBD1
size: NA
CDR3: CASGQETGELFF
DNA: TGTGCCAGCGGACAGGAAACCGGGGAGCTGTTTTTT

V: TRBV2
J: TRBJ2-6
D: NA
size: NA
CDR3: CASTDHSGANVLTF
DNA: TGTGCCAGCACAGATCACTCTGGGGCCAACGTCCTGACTTTC